The 2 T cell receptor beta chains in this list originate from one sample, sequenced in a study of blood T cell repertoires in COVID-19. Data came from immunoSEQ multiplex PCR; TCRdb stores just in-frame clones and leaves some out. This sample yields approximately 300,000 clones, of which 85% to 95% are seen a single time; about 4% belongs to the top ten. Sequencing was performed on PBMCs or T cells enriched from blood (not recorded which). These receptors came from a woman in her 30s who had been exposed to COVID-19.

This clone has a single count. The V gene is TRBV9, the J gene TRBJ1-3, with TRBD1 identical over 7 bases. V lost 0 bases and J lost 2; bases outside the gene matches: 5. Germline loops: CDR1 SGDLS, CDR2 YYNGEE. The CDR3 is 16 residues long. The CDR3 reads CASSVATGAAGNTIYF. In DNA, the CDR3 is TGTGCCAGCAGCGTAGCTACAGGGGCGGCTGGAAACACCATATATTTT.

V and J are TRBV5-6 and TRBJ1-1; D perhaps matches TRBD1 (5 bases). Trimming pared 4 bases from V and 0 bases from J, leaving 22 bases between. Germline V gene lookup returns CDR1 SGHDT and CDR2 YYEEEE. This CDR3 is built from 18 residues. In nucleotides, the CDR3 is TGTGCCAGCAGCCGGTTATCTTGGGGGGAAAAGATGAACACTGAAGCTTTCTTT. Its protein is CASSRLSWGEKMNTEAFF.